This T cell receptor beta chain was sequenced during a study of T-cell memory formation after mild COVID-19 (dated by TCRdb to the early 2020s). Notes on the research overall: TCR sequence clusters from the two donors were largely donor specific. T-cell clones expanding and contracting after mild COVID-19 in a couple of donors were tracked by longitudinal TCRalpha and TCRbeta repertoire sequencing. Two young, previously healthy adult volunteers made up the cohort, one male and one female. Broad study findings and their caveats: SARS-CoV-2 specificity of the second-wave clones peaking on day 37 was not confirmed. The detection of some responding clones in pre-infection memory suggests that pre-existing cross-reactive memory T cells joined the SARS-CoV-2 response. Clones that contracted from day 15 to 85 showed balanced CD4/CD8 phenotypes, whereas a second wave of clones that expanded from day 15 to 37 leaned towards CD4+. Only two mild cases were covered in the study, and larger cohorts including severe cases with pre-infection samples were considered necessary. Contracting CD4+ clones turned up mainly in the CM and EM memory subsets, whereas EMRA was where CD8+ clones were enriched.

In the case of this clonotype: The antigen it binds to is not known. Base qualities are not at hand, and no much larger clone is one base apart.

Instrument on record: Illumina NovaSeq 6000. Using 5'RACE with constant-segment primers, TCRalpha and TCRbeta cDNA libraries were constructed, with sample barcodes and unique molecular identifiers added in the process. RNA was extracted from every sample with Trizol reagent. Amplification of the libraries took two PCR steps, and the second step added a second sample barcode plus Illumina TruSeq adapters. Libraries were sequenced on an Illumina NovaSeq with 2 x 150 bp paired-end reads. The paper's data handling went like this. Demultiplexing of reads and collapsing into UMI-guided consensus sequences were performed with migec v1.2.7. Using mixcr v2.1.11, UMI consensuses were aligned to TRA and TRB V and J templates and then assembled into clonotypes. A clonotype was counted as expanded or contracted only when both edgeR and NoisET called the clonotype significant, with the noise models trained on biological replicates. edgeR calls used a false discovery rate-adjusted p below 0.01 and a log2 fold-change threshold of 1. As an exploratory analysis of dynamics, max-normalized trajectories of the 1000 most abundant clonotypes were examined with PCA combined with hierarchical clustering. The CD4 or CD8 phenotype of responding clones was assigned using the separately sequenced CD4+ and CD8+ repertoires. TCRdb trimmed public reads at Q25 via fastp, called clones via MiXCR and kept in-frame beta chains. Records with the same CDR3 protein are collapsed into one entry carrying the most frequent genes and DNA. TCRdb's processing, not the authors' own work, is the source of the V and J calls. In all, the sample holds approximately 290,000 distinct CDR3 sequences, and around a sixth of those were seen once. Roughly a fifth of the sample is held by the ten biggest clonotypes.

PBMCs were isolated by Ficoll-Paque density gradient centrifugation. Sequenced sample: PBMCs or a T cell subset sorted from them (not recorded which). The receptor comes from a man between 18 and 35 years old who had mild COVID-19 (a few samples of this study predate the infection). The sample titles of this study are shuffled in the database, so cell type and time point are left out; the donor was told from shared clones.

The base sequence is TGTGCCAGCAGTCCCGCCGGAAGTAGGAACACTGAAGCTTTCTTT. Its protein reads: CASSPAGSRNTEAFF. The sequence links TRBV12-3 or TRBV12-4 to TRBJ1-1, with the D gene call left open. Including the terminal cysteine and phenylalanine, the CDR3 comprises 15 residues. Left in the record is the CDR3 DNA by itself, 45 bases read in frame from the first base. V and J are truncated by 5 bases and 1 base respectively, leaving an intervening sequence of 14 bases.